The present TCR beta chain was sequenced within a study of T cell repertoires in cytomegalovirus infection. About the research overall: Based on public TCR beta signatures, there were indications of CMV infection and of a matching HLA type.

This clonotype has a count of ten or more. Its antigen is not identified. Findings of the study overall: Ex vivo, HLA-C-restricted CMV-specific TCR beta clonotypes prevailed over the rest of the response.

One entry per CDR3 protein, called by TCRdb with MiXCR from the reads. The repertoire consists of approximately 500,000 distinct CDR3 sequences, with approximately 16% occurring once and the leading ten covering more than 20%. Specimen: CD8+ T cells from PBMCs. The clonotype was recovered from a human donor in good health (CMV status not recorded). Some clones in this sample may be carry-over from other donors' samples.

The CDR3 DNA is TGTGCCAGCAGCTTAATCCATGTAGGGGGCTGCCACGTAGCCAAAAACATTTTGCGCATTCAGTACTTC. Protein: CASSLIHVGGCHVAKNILRIQYF. The chain combines TRBV7-3 with TRBJ2-4, with 7 bases identical to TRBD1. The CDR3 spans 23 residues. In germline, CDR1 is SGHTA, CDR2 FQGTGA. The V gene end was trimmed by 1 base and the J gene end by 9 bases; junction bases not matched to a gene: 33.